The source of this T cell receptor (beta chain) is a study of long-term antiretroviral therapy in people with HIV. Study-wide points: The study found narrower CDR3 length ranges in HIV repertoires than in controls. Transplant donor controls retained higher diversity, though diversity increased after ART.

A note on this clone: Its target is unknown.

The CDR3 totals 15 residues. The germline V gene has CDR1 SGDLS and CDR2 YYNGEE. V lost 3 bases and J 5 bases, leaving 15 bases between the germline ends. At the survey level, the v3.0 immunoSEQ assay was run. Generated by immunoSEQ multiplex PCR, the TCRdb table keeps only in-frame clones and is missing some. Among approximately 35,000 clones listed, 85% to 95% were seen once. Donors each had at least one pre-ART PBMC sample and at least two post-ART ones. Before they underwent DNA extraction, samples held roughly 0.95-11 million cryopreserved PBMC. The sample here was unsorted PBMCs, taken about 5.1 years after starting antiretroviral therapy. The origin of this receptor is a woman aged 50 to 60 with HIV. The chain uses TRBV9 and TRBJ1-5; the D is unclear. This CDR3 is CASSGLSGWDQPQHF. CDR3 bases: TGTGCCAGCAGCGGTCTATCCGGGTGGGATCAGCCCCAGCATTTT.